These 26 T cell receptor beta chains share one sample of origin, sequenced in a study of cytomegalovirus exposure and HLA in healthy donors. Primers: 60 Vbeta forward and 13 Jbeta reverse. The method was immunoSEQ multiplex PCR; TCRdb's version includes in-frame clones alone and lacks a portion of them. The profile shows approximately 170,000 clones, roughly 80% of them singletons. The sequenced sample consisted of PBMCs. The receptors here all came from a male donor in good health and CMV-seronegative.

The V call is TRBV11-2, the J call TRBJ2-4; perhaps TRBD2 as D (5 bases). Germline V lookup: CDR1 SGHAT, CDR2 FQNNGV. This CDR3 is 13 amino acids long. The V gene lost 1 base and the J gene lost 7 bases, with 8 bases spanning the gap. DNA of the CDR3: TGTGCCAGCAGCTTAGGTCCGGGGAACATTCAGTACTTC. This codes for CASSLGPGNIQYF.

This chain uses TRBV5-1 with TRBJ1-5, with 8 bases aligning to TRBD1. Germline lookup yields CDR1 SGHRS and CDR2 YFSETQ. There are 16 residues in the CDR3. V was pared by 0 bases and J by 7 bases, with 9 bases of the junction left unmatched. The CDR3 is CASSLAEQGAGQPQHF. The CDR3, as DNA: TGCGCCAGCAGCTTGGCCGAGCAGGGGGCAGGGCAGCCCCAGCATTTT. Drawing the rest from reference TRBV5-1 and TRBJ1-5, the complete variable domain is KAGVTQTPRYLIKTRGQQVTLSCSPISGHRSVSWYQQTPGQGLQFLFEYFSETQRNKGNFPGRFSGRQFSNSRSEMNVSTLELGDSALYLCASSLAEQGAGQPQHFGDGTRLSIL.

The gene calls are TRBV9 and TRBJ1-2; 9 bases are a match to TRBD1. Germline V gene data show CDR1 as SGDLS and CDR2 as YYNGEE. The CDR3 contains 15 residues. J was trimmed by 6 bases and V by 4 bases; bases with no gene match: 10. CDR3 DNA sequence: TGTGCCAGCAGCCCGAGATGGGGACAGGGTGATGGCTACACCTTC. Translating gives CASSPRWGQGDGYTF.

The chain links TRBV28 to TRBJ2-7, with a weak D call TRBD2 (6 bases). V was trimmed by 6 bases and J by 3 bases, leaving 21 bases between them. The V gene's germline CDR1 is MDHEN and CDR2 SYDVKM. The CDR3 runs to 16 residues. The chain's CDR3 is CASRAGRTHVNYEQYF. DNA for the CDR3: TGTGCCAGCAGGGCGGGACGAACTCATGTCAACTACGAGCAGTACTTC.

The rearrangement uses TRBV30 and TRBJ2-5; D might be TRBD1 (6 bases). Germline V gene sequence: CDR1 GTSNPN, CDR2 SVGIG (reference sequence). Trimming removed 5 bases from V and 5 bases from J, with 18 bases in between. The CDR3 sequence is 14 residues long. The CDR3 nucleotides are TGTGCCTGGTCAGTGTGGGGGCCGGCGGAGACCCAGTACTTC. Residues: CAWSVWGPAETQYF.

This clone occurred a few times. The rearrangement uses TRBV30 and TRBJ1-3, with D possibly being TRBD1 (5 bases). The CDR3 has 14 residues. Germline values: CDR1 GTSNPN, CDR2 SVGIG (reference sequence). V was pared by 3 bases and J by 0 bases, with 9 bases between. CDR3 sequence reads: CAWSPGFSGNTIYF. CDR3 nucleotide sequence: TGTGCCTGGAGCCCAGGGTTCTCTGGAAACACCATATATTTT.

The chain links TRBV7-6 to TRBJ2-5, with TRBD2 identical over 7 bases. Per the germline V gene, CDR1 is SGHVS and CDR2 is FNYEAQ. After removal of 4 bases from V and 5 bases from J, the junction contained 7 bases not matched to a gene. CDR3 length equals 14 residues. The CDR3 sequence: CASSYGSGWETQYF. The CDR3 DNA reads as TGTGCCAGCAGCTATGGTAGCGGGTGGGAGACCCAGTACTTC.

The V gene is TRBV4-1, the J gene TRBJ1-5, with 10 bases lining up with TRBD1. The CDR3 is 15 amino acids. Trimming cost V 4 bases and J 3 bases; bases outside gene matches: 3. Germline-derived CDR1 and CDR2 are MGHRA and YSYEKL. The CDR3, as DNA: TGCGCCAGCAGCCCGGGACAGGGGCTCAATCAGCCCCAGCATTTT. Translation: CASSPGQGLNQPQHF.

The CDR3 loop reads CSVRDRAGNTIYF. CDR3 sequence (DNA): TGCAGCGTTCGGGACAGGGCTGGAAACACCATATATTTT. The chain has TRBV29-1 and TRBJ1-3; 9 bases line up with TRBD1. The CDR3 is 13 residues long. With V trimmed by 5 bases and J by 2 bases, 1 base remained unmatched. Germline V CDR1 and CDR2: SQVTM, ANQGSEA. The complete variable domain, with remaining parts taken from reference TRBV29-1 and TRBJ1-3, reads SAVISQKPSRDICQRGTSLTIQCQVDSQVTMMFWYRQQPGQSLTLIATANQGSEATYESGFVIDKFPISRPNLTFSTLTVSNMSPEDSSIYLCSVRDRAGNTIYFGEGSWLTVV.

This clone came up a few times. V usage is TRBV6-1 and J usage is TRBJ2-5; weak D call: TRBD1 (5 bases). From germline, CDR1 is MNHNS and CDR2 SASEGT. Trimming shortened V by 2 bases and J by 2 bases, and 12 bases separated the two germline ends. The CDR3 is 15 residues long. The chain's CDR3 is CASSEFMGQQETQYF. The CDR3 DNA reads as TGTGCCAGCAGTGAATTTATGGGGCAGCAAGAGACCCAGTACTTC.

This clone occurred a few times. The chain uses TRBV5-1 and TRBJ1-5, with 7 bases fitting TRBD1. V trimming: 4 bases; J trimming: 5 bases; junction bases outside the gene matches: 6. The CDR3 spans 14 residues. Germline CDR1 reads SGHRS; CDR2 reads YFSETQ. CDR3 sequence reads: CASSPGGIDQPQHF. The CDR3 DNA follows: TGCGCCAGCAGCCCAGGGGGGATCGATCAGCCCCAGCATTTT.

This clone was counted between two and nine times. V gene TRBV5-1 combines with J gene TRBJ1-3, with D tentatively TRBD1 (5 bases). CDR1 SGHRS and CDR2 YFSETQ come from the germline V gene. Trimming left V 0 bases short and J 4 bases short, with 8 bases between. The CDR3 loop spans 14 amino acids. The CDR3 sequence: CASSLEGQGNTIYF. CDR3 DNA sequence: TGCGCCAGCAGCTTGGAGGGGCAGGGAAACACCATATATTTT.

Regarding this clone: The junction shows a germline mismatch at one end, possibly a read error. The V gene is TRBV7-9, the J gene TRBJ2-7, with TRBD2 identical over 10 bases. The CDR3 length is 16 residues. From germline, CDR1 is SEHNR and CDR2 FQNEAQ (reference sequence). The CDR3 spells CSSSLGFLAGADEQYF. The CDR3 DNA is TGTTCCAGCAGCTTAGGTTTTCTAGCGGGGGCTGACGAGCAGTACTTC.

The chain links TRBV18 to TRBJ2-3; 9 positions agree with TRBD1. This CDR3 is 15 amino acids long. Germline CDR1 reads KGHSH; CDR2 reads LQKENI. Trimming at V came to 2 bases and at J to 2 bases, leaving 2 bases not matched to a gene. The CDR3 loop reads CASSPGQGLTDTQYF. CDR3 nucleotides: TGTGCCAGCTCACCAGGACAGGGGCTCACAGATACGCAGTATTTT. Using reference TRBV18 and TRBJ2-3 for the parts outside the CDR3, the full variable domain is NAGVMQNPRHLVRRRGQEARLRCSPMKGHSHVYWYRQLPEEGLKFMVYLQKENIIDESGMPKERFSAEFPKEGPSILRIQQVVRGDSAAYFCASSPGQGLTDTQYFGPGTRLTVL.

This clone was seen once. This chain uses TRBV29-1 with TRBJ2-3, with 9 bases lining up with TRBD1. Germline loops: CDR1 SQVTM, CDR2 ANQGSEA. CDR3 length equals 12 residues. The J segment lost 6 bases and the V segment lost 6 bases, leaving 4 bases of the junction unmatched. The CDR3 loop is CSVTGTGDTQYF. DNA of the CDR3: TGCAGCGTGACCGGGACAGGGGATACGCAGTATTTT.

The CDR3 sequence is CASSLVTVQGYTF. The CDR3 nucleotides read TGTGCCAGCAGCTTGGTGACAGTACAGGGCTACACCTTC. The chain recombines TRBV5-4 with TRBJ1-2; weak D call: TRBD1 (5 bases). The germline CDR1 and CDR2 sequences are SGHNT and YYREEE (reference sequence). The CDR3 covers 13 residues. V lost 0 bases and J 8 bases, leaving 11 bases between the germline ends.

In this sample, this clone turned up a few times. Within the sample, other DNA sequences also encode this same CDR3. This chain joins TRBV5-1 and TRBJ1-4, with 8 bases identical to TRBD1. CDR3 length equals 14 residues. Germline V gene lookup returns CDR1 SGHRS and CDR2 YFSETQ. Trimming at V came to 3 bases and at J to 8 bases, leaving 6 bases not matched to a gene. This CDR3 is CASSSGQGGEKLFF. The CDR3 nucleotides read TGCGCCAGCAGCTCCGGACAGGGTGGCGAAAAACTGTTTTTT.

The rearrangement links TRBV10-2 to TRBJ1-2; 7 bases are a match to TRBD1. The germline V gene has CDR1 WSHSY and CDR2 SAAADI. The CDR3 extends over 14 amino acids. The ends lost 5 bases at V and 2 bases at J; junction bases unmatched: 5. The DNA for the CDR3 is TGCGCCAGCAGTCCCGGACAGGTGAACTATGGCTACACCTTC. Translated: CASSPGQVNYGYTF.

The chain recombines TRBV7-9 with TRBJ2-3, with TRBD2 matching over 7 bases. The V and J ends lost 3 bases and 2 bases, in that order; junction bases with no gene match: 2. Germline CDR1 reads SEHNR; CDR2 reads FQNEAQ (reference sequence). This CDR3 is 14 amino acids long. In nucleotides, the CDR3 is TGTGCCAGCAGCTTCGGGGGGACCACAGATACGCAGTATTTT. The encoded protein is CASSFGGTTDTQYF.

This chain links TRBV6-5 with TRBJ1-6, with TRBD1 as a possible D gene (6 bases). The V end was cut by 6 bases, the J end by 10 bases, with 19 bases between. The CDR3 runs 15 residues. Germline lookup yields CDR1 MNHEY and CDR2 SVGAGI. The CDR3 DNA is TGTGCCAGCAGCCCAAGTACGAACAGGGTATCACCCCTCCACTTT. As protein: CASSPSTNRVSPLHF.

In regard to this clone: Other DNA sequences from this sample encode an identical CDR3 as well. V gene TRBV5-1 combines with J gene TRBJ1-4; D not resolved. The CDR3 runs to 14 residues. Trimming took 1 base from V and 1 from J, leaving 5 bases between them. The V gene's germline CDR1 is SGHRS and CDR2 YFSETQ. Here the CDR3 DNA reads TGCGCCAGCAGCTTGTATAGAACTAATGAAAAACTGTTTTTT. Its protein is CASSLYRTNEKLFF. The full variable domain, its missing parts supplied by reference TRBV5-1 and TRBJ1-4, is KAGVTQTPRYLIKTRGQQVTLSCSPISGHRSVSWYQQTPGQGLQFLFEYFSETQRNKGNFPGRFSGRQFSNSRSEMNVSTLELGDSALYLCASSLYRTNEKLFFGSGTQLSVL.

J is TRBJ2-2 and V is TRBV11-2, with 8 positions matching TRBD1. The J segment lost 6 bases and the V segment lost 4 bases, leaving 19 bases of the junction unmatched. CDR1 is SGHAT, CDR2 FQNNGV, per germline. There are 19 residues in the CDR3. The CDR3 protein is CASSSDRVGLRGSAGELFF. The CDR3 DNA reads as TGTGCCAGCAGCTCGGACAGGGTTGGTTTGCGGGGTTCGGCCGGGGAGCTGTTTTTT. Based on the CDR3 plus reference TRBV11-2 and TRBJ2-2, the full variable domain is EAGVAQSPRYKIIEKRQSVAFWCNPISGHATLYWYQQILGQGPKLLIQFQNNGVVDDSQLPKDRFSAERLKGVDSTLKIQPAKLEDSAVYLCASSSDRVGLRGSAGELFFGEGSRLTVL.

The count of this clone is one. This chain links TRBV30 with TRBJ1-2; 8 bases map to TRBD1. Unmatched junction bases numbered 4, after V lost 0 bases and J lost 7 bases. Germline V CDR1 and CDR2: GTSNPN, SVGIG (reference sequence). This CDR3 is 13 amino acids long. CDR3 bases: TGTGCCTGGAGTGTACGGCAGGGGGCTGGCTACACCTTC. The encoded protein is CAWSVRQGAGYTF.

The chain is built from TRBV11-2 and TRBJ1-1; D gene uncertain. V dropped 8 bases and J dropped 1 base, with 11 bases sitting between them. In germline, CDR1 is SGHAT, CDR2 FQNNGV. CDR3 length: 13 residues. The CDR3 here is CASGRYGNTEAFF. CDR3 in DNA: TGTGCCAGCGGGAGGTACGGGAACACTGAAGCTTTCTTT.

This clone was seen once. The rearrangement uses TRBV10-3 and TRBJ2-1; possible D gene TRBD2, 5 bases. V shed 4 bases and J shed 8 bases, with 18 bases lying between them. CDR1 is ENHRY, CDR2 SYGVKD, per germline. This CDR3 is 15 amino acids long. The CDR3 sequence is CAISGRLAPRDEQFF. CDR3 DNA sequence: TGTGCCATCAGTGGACGGCTAGCCCCCCGCGATGAGCAGTTCTTC.

The rearrangement links TRBV6-5 to TRBJ2-6; D unresolved. This CDR3 region has 13 residues. Germline CDR1 and CDR2: MNHEY and SVGAGI. V gave up 9 bases and J gave up 1 base, with 7 bases separating them. The CDR3 DNA reads as TGTGCCAGTGTCGGGTCTGGGGCCAACGTCCTGACTTTC. It encodes CASVGSGANVLTF.